What follows is one T cell receptor beta chain and its context. Antigen specificity is unknown. The entry originates in a study of early T cells in non-severe SARS-CoV-2 infection. TCRdb fed the 5' RACE reads into MiXCR, producing one record per CDR3 protein. The sample contains about 90,000 distinct CDR3 sequences, roughly 12% of which appear only once. CDR3 length: 13 amino acids. V lost 1 base to trimming and J lost 8 bases, with 15 bases between them. Germline-derived CDR1 and CDR2 are GTSNPN and SVGIG (reference sequence). Study results and caveats: Reliance on VDJdb matching favored anti-spike CD8 responses; private and CD4 specificities were missed.

This sequence originates from an adult who was a healthcare worker with PCR-confirmed SARS-CoV-2 infection or an uninfected control (not recorded which). Sample: whole blood, taken at baseline. V gene TRBV30 combines with J gene TRBJ2-7; the D gene is possibly TRBD1 (6 bases). CDR3 loop: CAWSAQGPTKQYF. Here the CDR3 DNA reads TGTGCCTGGAGTGCGCAGGGGCCTACGAAGCAGTACTTC.